The 5 T cell receptor beta chains below all came from one sample that was sequenced in a study of T cell responses to AZD1222 COVID-19 vaccine. Measured with immunoSEQ multiplex PCR; TCRdb has only the in-frame clones, and not every one. Counted here are about 170,000 clones, over 80% occurring once; the ten biggest clones make up 4% to 4.5%. This material consisted of peripheral blood, taken 28 days after the second dose of the MenACWY control vaccine. The receptor set was obtained from an adult who received the MenACWY meningococcal vaccine as a control.

The chain carries TRBV28 and TRBJ2-7, with D maybe TRBD1 (6 bases). V lost 1 base to trimming and J lost 5 bases, with 18 bases between them. The germline V gene has CDR1 MDHEN and CDR2 SYDVKM. CDR3 length: 16 residues. CDR3 DNA sequence: TGTGCCAGCAGTTTATTCATCGGACAGCTTCACAACGAGCAGTACTTC. This gives the protein CASSLFIGQLHNEQYF.

This clone has a handful of counts. The V gene is TRBV3-1 (or the pseudogene TRBV3-2), the J gene TRBJ2-2; the D is unclear. Germline V gene sequence: CDR1 LGHDT, CDR2 YNNKEL (reference sequence). The CDR3 extends over 13 amino acids. V was trimmed by 2 bases and J by 4 bases, leaving 5 bases between them. The CDR3 region is CASSQSVTGELFF. CDR3 DNA: TGTGCCAGCAGCCAATCAGTCACCGGGGAGCTGTTTTTT.

CDR3 amino acids: CASSQEPSRGADTQYF. The DNA of the CDR3 is TGCGCCAGCAGCCAAGAGCCTTCGAGGGGGGCAGATACGCAGTATTTT. The chain links TRBV4-3 to TRBJ2-3; the D gene could be TRBD1 or TRBD2 (6 bases each). The V end lost 0 bases, the J end lost 4 bases, and 14 bases lay between the germline ends. The CDR3 consists of 16 residues. The germline CDR1 and CDR2 sequences are LGHNA and YSLEER.

The chain combines TRBV6-5 with TRBJ1-3; possibly TRBD1 for D (5 bases). CDR3 size: 15 residues. V was shortened by 9 bases and J by 0 bases, with 15 bases between the two germline ends. Germline loops: CDR1 MNHEY, CDR2 SVGAGI. Written as DNA, the CDR3 is TGTGCCAGTATCCTGGACAACCACTCTGGAAACACCATATATTTT. Encoded protein: CASILDNHSGNTIYF.

The V gene is TRBV19, the J gene TRBJ1-2; 7 positions agree with TRBD1. Trimming took 6 bases from V and 5 from J; bases not matched to a gene: 9. The CDR3 totals 14 residues. Germline V gene data show CDR1 as LNHDA and CDR2 as SQIVND (reference sequence). The CDR3 DNA reads TGTGCCAGTAGATGGGACCCGGGACAGTATGGCTACACCTTC. It codes for CASRWDPGQYGYTF.